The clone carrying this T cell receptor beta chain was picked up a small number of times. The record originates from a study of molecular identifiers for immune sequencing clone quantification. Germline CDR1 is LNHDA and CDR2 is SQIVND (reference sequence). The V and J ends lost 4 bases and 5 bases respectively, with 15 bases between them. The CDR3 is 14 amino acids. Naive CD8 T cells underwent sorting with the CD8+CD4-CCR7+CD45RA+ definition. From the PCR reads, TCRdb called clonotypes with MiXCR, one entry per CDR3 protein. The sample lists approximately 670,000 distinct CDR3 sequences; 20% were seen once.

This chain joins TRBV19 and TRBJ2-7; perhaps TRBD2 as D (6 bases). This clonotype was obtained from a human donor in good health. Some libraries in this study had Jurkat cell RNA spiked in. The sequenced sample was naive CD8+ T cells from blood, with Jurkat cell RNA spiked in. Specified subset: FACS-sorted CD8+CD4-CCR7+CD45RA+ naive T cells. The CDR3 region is CASSRPGLLNEQYF. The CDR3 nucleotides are TGTGCCAGTAGTAGGCCGGGACTCCTTAACGAGCAGTACTTC.